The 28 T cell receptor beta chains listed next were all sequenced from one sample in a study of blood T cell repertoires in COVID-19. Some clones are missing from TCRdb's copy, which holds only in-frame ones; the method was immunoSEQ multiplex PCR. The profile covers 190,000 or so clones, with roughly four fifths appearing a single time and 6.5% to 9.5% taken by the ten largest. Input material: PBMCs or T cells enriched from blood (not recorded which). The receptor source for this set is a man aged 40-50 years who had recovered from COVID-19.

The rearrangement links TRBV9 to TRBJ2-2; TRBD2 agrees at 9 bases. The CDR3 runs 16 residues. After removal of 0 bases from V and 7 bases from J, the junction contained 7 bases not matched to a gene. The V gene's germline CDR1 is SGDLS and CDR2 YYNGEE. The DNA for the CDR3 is TGTGCCAGCAGCGTAGCTGGCGGGGGGGCCGTCGGGGAGCTGTTTTTT. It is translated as CASSVAGGGAVGELFF.

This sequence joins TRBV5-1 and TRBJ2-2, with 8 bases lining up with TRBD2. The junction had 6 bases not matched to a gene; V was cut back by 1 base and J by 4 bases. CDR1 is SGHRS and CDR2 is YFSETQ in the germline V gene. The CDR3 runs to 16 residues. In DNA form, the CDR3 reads TGCGCCAGCAGCTTGCTTACCAGCGGGGGCACCGGGGAGCTGTTTTTT. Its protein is CASSLLTSGGTGELFF.

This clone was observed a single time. Written as DNA, the CDR3 is TGTGCCAGCAGCTCAAATAGTTTCTCTGGAAACACCATATATTTT. It translates to CASSSNSFSGNTIYF. The chain joins TRBV5-4 to TRBJ1-3; D uncertain. The CDR3 totals 15 residues. Germline V CDR1 and CDR2: SGHNT, YYREEE (reference sequence). With 3 bases removed from V and 0 bases from J, the gap between germline ends came to 10 bases.

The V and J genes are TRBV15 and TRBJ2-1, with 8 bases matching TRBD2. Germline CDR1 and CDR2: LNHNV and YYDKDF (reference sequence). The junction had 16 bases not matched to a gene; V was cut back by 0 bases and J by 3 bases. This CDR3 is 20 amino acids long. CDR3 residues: CATSRDLGGGSYTFYNEQFF. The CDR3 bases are TGTGCCACCAGCAGAGATCTCGGCGGGGGGTCTTACACCTTCTACAATGAGCAGTTCTTC.

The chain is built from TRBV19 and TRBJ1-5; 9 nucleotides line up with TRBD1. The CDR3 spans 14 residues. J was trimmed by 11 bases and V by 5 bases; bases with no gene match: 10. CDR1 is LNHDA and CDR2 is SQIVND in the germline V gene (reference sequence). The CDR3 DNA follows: TGTGCCAGTAGTCCGGGACAGGGAGTAGGTTCCCAGCATTTT. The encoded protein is CASSPGQGVGSQHF.

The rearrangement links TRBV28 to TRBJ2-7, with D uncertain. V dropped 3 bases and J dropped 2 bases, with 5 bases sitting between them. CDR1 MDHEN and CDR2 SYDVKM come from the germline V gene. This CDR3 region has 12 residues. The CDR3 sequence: CASSFGAYEQYF. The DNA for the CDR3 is TGTGCCAGCAGTTTCGGAGCCTACGAGCAGTACTTC.

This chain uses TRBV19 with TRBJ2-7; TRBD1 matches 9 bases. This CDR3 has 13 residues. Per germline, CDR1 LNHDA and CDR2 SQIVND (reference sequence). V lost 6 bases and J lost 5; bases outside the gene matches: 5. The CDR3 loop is CASRRTGVNEQYF. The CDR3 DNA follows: TGTGCCAGTAGGAGGACAGGGGTCAACGAGCAGTACTTC.

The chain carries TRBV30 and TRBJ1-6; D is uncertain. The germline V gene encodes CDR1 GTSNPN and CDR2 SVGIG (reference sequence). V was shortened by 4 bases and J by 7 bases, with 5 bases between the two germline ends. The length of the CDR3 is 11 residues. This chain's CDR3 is CAWTLNSPLHF. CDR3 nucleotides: TGTGCCTGGACCCTGAATTCACCCCTCCACTTT.

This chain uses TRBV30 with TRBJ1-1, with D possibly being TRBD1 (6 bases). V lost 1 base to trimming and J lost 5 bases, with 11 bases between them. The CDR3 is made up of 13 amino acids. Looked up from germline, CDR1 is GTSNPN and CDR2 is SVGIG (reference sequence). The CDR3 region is CAWSEQGVTEAFF. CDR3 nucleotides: TGTGCCTGGAGTGAACAGGGTGTTACTGAAGCTTTCTTT.

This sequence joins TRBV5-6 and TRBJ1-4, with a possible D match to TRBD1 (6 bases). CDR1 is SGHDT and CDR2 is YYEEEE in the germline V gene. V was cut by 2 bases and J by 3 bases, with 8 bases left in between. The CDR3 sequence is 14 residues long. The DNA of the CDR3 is TGTGCCAGCAGCTTCAGGGGTTCTAATGAAAAACTGTTTTTT. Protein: CASSFRGSNEKLFF.

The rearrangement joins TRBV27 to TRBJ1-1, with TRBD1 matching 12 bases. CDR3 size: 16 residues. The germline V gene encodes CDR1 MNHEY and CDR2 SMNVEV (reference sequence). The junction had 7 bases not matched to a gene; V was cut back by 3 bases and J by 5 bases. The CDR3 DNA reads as TGTGCCAGCAGTTTTGGGACAGGGGGCGGAAGGACTGAAGCTTTCTTT. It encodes CASSFGTGGGRTEAFF.

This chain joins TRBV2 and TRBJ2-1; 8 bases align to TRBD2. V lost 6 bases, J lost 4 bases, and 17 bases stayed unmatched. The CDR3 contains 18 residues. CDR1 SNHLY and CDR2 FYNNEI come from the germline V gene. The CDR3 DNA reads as TGTGCCAGCAGCCTATCCCGGACTAGCCTAACTTCATACAATGAGCAGTTCTTC. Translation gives CASSLSRTSLTSYNEQFF.

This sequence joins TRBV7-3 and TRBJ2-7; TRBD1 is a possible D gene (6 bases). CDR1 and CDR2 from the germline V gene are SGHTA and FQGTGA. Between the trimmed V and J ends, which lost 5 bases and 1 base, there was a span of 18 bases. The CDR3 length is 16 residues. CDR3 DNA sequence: TGTGCCAGCAGCCTCGACAGGCCAATTTATTCCTACGAGCAGTACTTC. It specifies CASSLDRPIYSYEQYF.

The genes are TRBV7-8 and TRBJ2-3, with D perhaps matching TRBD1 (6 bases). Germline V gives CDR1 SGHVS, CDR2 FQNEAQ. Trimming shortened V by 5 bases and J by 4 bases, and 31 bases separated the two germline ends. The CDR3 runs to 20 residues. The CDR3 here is CASSPGVAGRGGDVPDTQYF. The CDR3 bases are TGTGCCAGCAGCCCAGGGGTTGCGGGCCGGGGTGGGGATGTCCCAGATACGCAGTATTTT. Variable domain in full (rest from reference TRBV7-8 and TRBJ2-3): GAGVSQSPRYKVAKRGQDVALRCDPISGHVSLFWYQQALGQGPEFLTYFQNEAQLDKSGLPSDRFFAERPEGSVSTLKIQRTQQEDSAVYLCASSPGVAGRGGDVPDTQYFGPGTRLTVL.

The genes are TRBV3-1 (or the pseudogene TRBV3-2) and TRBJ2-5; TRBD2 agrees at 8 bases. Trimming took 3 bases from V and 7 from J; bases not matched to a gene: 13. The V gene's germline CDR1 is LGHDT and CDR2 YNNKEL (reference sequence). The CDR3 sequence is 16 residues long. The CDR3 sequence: CASSQGLAGTGGTQYF. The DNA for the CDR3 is TGTGCCAGCAGCCAGGGGTTAGCGGGGACGGGCGGGACCCAGTACTTC.

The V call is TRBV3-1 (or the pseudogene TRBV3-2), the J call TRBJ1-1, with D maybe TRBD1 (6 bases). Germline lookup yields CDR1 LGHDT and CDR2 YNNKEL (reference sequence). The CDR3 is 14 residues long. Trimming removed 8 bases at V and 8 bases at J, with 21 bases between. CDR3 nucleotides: TGTGCCAGCGTCCCTGGGGGCACAGAATTAGAAGCTTTCTTT. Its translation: CASVPGGTELEAFF.

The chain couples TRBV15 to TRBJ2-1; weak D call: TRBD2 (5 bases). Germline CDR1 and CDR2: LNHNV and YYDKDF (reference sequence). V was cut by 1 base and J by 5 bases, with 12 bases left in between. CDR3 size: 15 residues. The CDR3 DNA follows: TGTGCCACCAGCAGAGCTAGGACGGGAAACAATGAGCAGTTCTTC. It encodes CATSRARTGNNEQFF.

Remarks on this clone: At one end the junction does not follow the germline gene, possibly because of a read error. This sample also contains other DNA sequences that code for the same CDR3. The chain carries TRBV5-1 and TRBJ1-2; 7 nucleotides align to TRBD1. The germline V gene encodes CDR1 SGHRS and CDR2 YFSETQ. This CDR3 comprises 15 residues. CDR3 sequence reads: CASSPGQSYNYGYTF. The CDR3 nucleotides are TGCGCCAGCAGCCCGGGACAGAGTTATAACTATGGTTACACCTTC.

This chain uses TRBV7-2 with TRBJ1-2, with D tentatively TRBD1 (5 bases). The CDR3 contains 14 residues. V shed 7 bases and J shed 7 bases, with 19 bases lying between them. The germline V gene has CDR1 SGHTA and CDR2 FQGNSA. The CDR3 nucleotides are TGTGCCAGCAAAGGGGATGGGGTATCTGTTGGCTACACCTTC. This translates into CASKGDGVSVGYTF.

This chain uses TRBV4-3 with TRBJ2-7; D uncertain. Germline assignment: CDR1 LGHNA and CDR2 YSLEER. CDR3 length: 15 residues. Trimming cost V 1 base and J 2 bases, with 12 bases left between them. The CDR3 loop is CASSQVNTETYEQYF. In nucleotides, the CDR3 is TGCGCCAGCAGCCAAGTAAATACTGAAACCTACGAGCAGTACTTC.

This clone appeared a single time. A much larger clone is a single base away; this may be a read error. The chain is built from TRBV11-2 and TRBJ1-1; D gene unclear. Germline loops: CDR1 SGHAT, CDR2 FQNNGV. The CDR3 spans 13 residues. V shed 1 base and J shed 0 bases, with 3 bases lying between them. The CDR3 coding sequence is TGTGCCAGCAGCTTAGCCATGAACACTGAAGCTTTCTTT. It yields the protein CASSLAMNTEAFF.

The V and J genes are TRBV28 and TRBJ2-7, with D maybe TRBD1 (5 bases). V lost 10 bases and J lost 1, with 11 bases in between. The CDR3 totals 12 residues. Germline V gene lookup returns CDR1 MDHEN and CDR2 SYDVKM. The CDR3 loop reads CAIADTSYEQYF. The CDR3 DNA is TGTGCCATTGCGGACACATCCTACGAGCAGTACTTC.

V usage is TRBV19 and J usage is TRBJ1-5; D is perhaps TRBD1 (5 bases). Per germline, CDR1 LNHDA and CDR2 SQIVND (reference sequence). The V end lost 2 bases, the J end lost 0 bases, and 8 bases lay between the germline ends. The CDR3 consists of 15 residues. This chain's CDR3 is CASSIQGLSNQPQHF. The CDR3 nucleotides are TGTGCCAGTAGTATACAGGGTCTTAGCAATCAGCCCCAGCATTTT.

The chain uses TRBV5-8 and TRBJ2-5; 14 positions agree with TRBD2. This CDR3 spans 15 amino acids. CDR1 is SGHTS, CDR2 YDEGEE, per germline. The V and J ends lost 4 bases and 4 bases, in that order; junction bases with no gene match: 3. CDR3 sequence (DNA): TGTGCCAGCAGCCGCGGGACTAGCGGGGGAGAGACCCAGTACTTC. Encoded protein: CASSRGTSGGETQYF.

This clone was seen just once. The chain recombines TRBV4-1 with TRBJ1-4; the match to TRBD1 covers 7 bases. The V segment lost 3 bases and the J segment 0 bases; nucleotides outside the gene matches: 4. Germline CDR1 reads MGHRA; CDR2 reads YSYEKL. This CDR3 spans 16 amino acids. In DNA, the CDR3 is TGCGCCAGCAGCCATTACAGGGGAACAACTAATGAAAAACTGTTTTTT. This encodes CASSHYRGTTNEKLFF.

The CDR3 loop reads CASSSADQGAYEQYF. DNA for the CDR3: TGTGCCAGCAGTTCCGCCGACCAGGGGGCCTACGAGCAGTACTTC. The J gene is TRBJ2-7, the V gene TRBV7-2; 7 bases are shared with TRBD1. V lost 6 bases to trimming and J lost 2 bases; unmatched junction nucleotides: 10. From germline, CDR1 is SGHTA and CDR2 FQGNSA. This CDR3 has 15 residues. Looking up the rest from reference TRBV7-2 and TRBJ2-7 gives the full variable domain: GAGVSQSPSNKVTEKGKDVELRCDPISGHTALYWYRQSLGQGLEFLIYFQGNSAPDKSGLPSDRFSAERTGGSVSTLTIQRTQQEDSAVYLCASSSADQGAYEQYFGPGTRLTVT.

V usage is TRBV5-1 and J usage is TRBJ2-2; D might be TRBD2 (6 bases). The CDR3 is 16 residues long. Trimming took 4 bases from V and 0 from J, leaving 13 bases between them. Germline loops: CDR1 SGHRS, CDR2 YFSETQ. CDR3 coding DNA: TGCGCCAGCAGCCCCACTAGCTCCTCGAACACCGGGGAGCTGTTTTTT. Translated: CASSPTSSSNTGELFF.

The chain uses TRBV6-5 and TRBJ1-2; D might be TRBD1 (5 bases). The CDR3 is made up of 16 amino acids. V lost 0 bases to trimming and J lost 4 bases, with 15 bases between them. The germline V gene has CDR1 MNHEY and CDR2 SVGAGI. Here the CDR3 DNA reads TGTGCCAGCAGTTACTCGAAAATTCCAGGGCCCTATGGCTACACCTTC. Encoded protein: CASSYSKIPGPYGYTF.